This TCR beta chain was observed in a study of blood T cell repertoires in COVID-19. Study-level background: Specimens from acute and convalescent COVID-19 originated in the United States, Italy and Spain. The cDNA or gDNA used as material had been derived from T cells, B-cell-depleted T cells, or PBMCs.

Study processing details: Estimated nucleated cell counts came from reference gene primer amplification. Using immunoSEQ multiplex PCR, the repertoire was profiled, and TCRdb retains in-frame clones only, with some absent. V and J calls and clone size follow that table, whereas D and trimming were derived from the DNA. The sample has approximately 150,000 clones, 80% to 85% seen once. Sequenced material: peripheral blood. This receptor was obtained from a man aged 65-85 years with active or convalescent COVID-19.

The CDR3 coding sequence is TGCGCCAGCAGCCAGGATCCCGGGACAGACTATGGCTACACCTTC. Protein product: CASSQDPGTDYGYTF. V gene TRBV4-3 combines with J gene TRBJ1-2; 7 nucleotides agree with TRBD1. Trimming at V came to 3 bases and at J to 3 bases, leaving 7 bases not matched to a gene. The CDR3 is 15 amino acids. Looked up from germline, CDR1 is LGHNA and CDR2 is YSLEER.